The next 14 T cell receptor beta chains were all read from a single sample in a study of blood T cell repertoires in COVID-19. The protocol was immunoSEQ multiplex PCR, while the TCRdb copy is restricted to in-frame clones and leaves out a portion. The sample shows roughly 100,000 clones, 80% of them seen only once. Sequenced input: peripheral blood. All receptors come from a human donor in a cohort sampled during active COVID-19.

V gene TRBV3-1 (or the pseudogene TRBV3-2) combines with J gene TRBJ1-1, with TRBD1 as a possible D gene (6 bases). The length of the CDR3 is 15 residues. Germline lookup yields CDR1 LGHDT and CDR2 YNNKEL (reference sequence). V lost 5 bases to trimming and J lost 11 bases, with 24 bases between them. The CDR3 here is CASSSRPLTGSGAFF. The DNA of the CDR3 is TGTGCCAGCAGCTCTCGGCCCCTGACAGGCAGTGGGGCTTTCTTT.

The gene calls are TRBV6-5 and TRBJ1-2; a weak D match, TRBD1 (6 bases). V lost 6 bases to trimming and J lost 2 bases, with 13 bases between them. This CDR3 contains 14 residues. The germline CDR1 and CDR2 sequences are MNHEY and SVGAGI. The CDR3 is CASRSNTGNYGYTF. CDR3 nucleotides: TGTGCCAGCAGGAGTAATACAGGGAACTATGGCTACACCTTC.

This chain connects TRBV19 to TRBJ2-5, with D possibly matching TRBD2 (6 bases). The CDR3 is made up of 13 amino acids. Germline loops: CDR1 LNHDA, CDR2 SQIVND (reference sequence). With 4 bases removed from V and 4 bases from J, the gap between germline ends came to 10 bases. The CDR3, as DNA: TGTGCCAGTAGTAAGGGAGGTGGAGAGACCCAGTACTTC. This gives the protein CASSKGGGETQYF.

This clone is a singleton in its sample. The CDR3 DNA reads as TGTGCCAGCAGCTCGCGATCGACAGGGTCACAAACGCAGTATTTT. It specifies CASSSRSTGSQTQYF. This chain uses TRBV5-4 with TRBJ2-3, with 7 bases identical to TRBD1. V lost 3 bases, J lost 9 bases, and 13 bases stayed unmatched. The CDR3 runs to 15 residues. Germline-derived CDR1 and CDR2 are SGHNT and YYREEE (reference sequence).

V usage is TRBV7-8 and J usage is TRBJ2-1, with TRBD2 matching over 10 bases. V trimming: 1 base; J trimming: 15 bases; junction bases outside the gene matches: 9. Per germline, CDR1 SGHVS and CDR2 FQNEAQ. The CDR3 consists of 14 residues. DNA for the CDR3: TGTGCCAGCAGCTTAGGGACTAGCGGACCCAAAGCGTTCTTC. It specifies CASSLGTSGPKAFF.

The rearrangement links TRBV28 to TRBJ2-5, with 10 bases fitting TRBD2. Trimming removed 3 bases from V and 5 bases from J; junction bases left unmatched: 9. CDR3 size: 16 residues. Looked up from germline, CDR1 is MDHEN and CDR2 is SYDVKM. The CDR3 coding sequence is TGTGCCAGCAGTTTCTCTAGCGGGAGAAAGGGGGAGACCCAGTACTTC. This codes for CASSFSSGRKGETQYF. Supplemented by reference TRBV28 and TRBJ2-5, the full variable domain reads DVKVTQSSRYLVKRTGEKVFLECVQDMDHENMFWYRQDPGLGLRLIYFSYDVKMKEKGDIPEGYSVSREKKERFSLILESASTNQTSMYLCASSFSSGRKGETQYFGPGTRLLVL.

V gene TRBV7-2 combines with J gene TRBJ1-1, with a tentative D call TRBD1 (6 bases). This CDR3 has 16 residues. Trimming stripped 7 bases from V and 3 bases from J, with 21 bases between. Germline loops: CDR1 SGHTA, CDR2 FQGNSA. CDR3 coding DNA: TGTGCCAGCACTCTCCCCGCGGGGGGCGTAGACACTGAAGCTTTCTTT. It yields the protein CASTLPAGGVDTEAFF. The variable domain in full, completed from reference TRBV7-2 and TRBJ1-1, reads GAGVSQSPSNKVTEKGKDVELRCDPISGHTALYWYRQSLGQGLEFLIYFQGNSAPDKSGLPSDRFSAERTGGSVSTLTIQRTQQEDSAVYLCASTLPAGGVDTEAFFGQGTRLTVV.

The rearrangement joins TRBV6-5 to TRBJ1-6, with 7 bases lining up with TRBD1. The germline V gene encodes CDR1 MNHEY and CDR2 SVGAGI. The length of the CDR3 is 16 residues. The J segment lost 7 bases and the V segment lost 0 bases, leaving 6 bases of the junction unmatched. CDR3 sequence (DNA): TGTGCCAGCAGTTACTCGATCGCAGGGGGAAATTCACCCCTCCACTTT. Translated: CASSYSIAGGNSPLHF.

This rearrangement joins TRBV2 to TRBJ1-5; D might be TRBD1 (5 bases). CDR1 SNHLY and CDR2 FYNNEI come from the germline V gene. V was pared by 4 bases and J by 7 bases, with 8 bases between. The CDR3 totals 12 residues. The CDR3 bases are TGTGCCAGCAGTGTCGGGGGGCAGCCCCAGCATTTT. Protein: CASSVGGQPQHF.

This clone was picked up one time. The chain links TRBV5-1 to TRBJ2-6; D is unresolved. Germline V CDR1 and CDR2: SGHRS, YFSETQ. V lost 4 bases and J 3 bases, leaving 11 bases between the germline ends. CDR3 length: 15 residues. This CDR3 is CASSPNTNGANVLTF. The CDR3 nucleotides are TGCGCCAGCAGCCCGAACACAAATGGGGCCAACGTCCTGACTTTC.

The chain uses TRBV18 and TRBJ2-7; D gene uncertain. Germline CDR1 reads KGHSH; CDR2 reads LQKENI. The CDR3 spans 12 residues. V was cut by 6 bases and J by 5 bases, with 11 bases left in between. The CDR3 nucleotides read TGTGCCAGCTCCGCGGTCGGCCACGAGCAGTACTTC. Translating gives CASSAVGHEQYF.

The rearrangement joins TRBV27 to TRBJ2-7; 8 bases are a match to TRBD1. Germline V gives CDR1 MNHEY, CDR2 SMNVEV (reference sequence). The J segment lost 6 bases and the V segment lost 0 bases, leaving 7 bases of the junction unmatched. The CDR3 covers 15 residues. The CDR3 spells CASSLSQGAKSEQYF. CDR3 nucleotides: TGTGCCAGCAGTTTATCTCAGGGGGCGAAAAGCGAGCAGTACTTC.

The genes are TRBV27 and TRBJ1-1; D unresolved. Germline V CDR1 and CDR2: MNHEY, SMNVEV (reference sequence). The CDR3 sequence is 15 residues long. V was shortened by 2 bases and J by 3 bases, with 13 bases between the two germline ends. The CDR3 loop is CASSLGLNRYTEAFF. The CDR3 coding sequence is TGTGCCAGCAGTTTAGGGCTCAATCGGTACACTGAAGCTTTCTTT.

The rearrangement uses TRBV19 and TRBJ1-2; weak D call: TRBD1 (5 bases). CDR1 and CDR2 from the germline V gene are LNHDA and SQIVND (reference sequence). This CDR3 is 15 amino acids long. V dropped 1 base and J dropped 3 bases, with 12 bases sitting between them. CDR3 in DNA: TGTGCCAGTAGTATAGTCGACAGATCTTACTATGGCTACACCTTC. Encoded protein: CASSIVDRSYYGYTF.